Below, one TCR beta chain is given with its context. The source of the sample is a study of cytomegalovirus exposure and HLA in healthy donors. A multiplex PCR was run with 60 Vbeta primers and 13 Jbeta primers. Generated by immunoSEQ multiplex PCR, the TCRdb table keeps only in-frame clones and is missing some. The sample includes around 80,000 clones. Germline V CDR1 and CDR2: SGHNT, YYREEE (reference sequence). The trim removed 5 bases at V and 6 bases at J, leaving 5 bases unmatched. The CDR3 spans 14 residues. The clonotype comes from a man aged 40-55 years in good health and CMV-seronegative. The genes are TRBV5-4 and TRBJ2-5, with TRBD1 matching 12 bases. The sample taken for sequencing was PBMCs. The CDR3 reads CASRMGQGAKTQYF. CDR3 DNA: TGTGCCAGCAGAATGGGACAGGGGGCAAAGACCCAGTACTTC.